Listed below are T cell receptor beta chains from one sample, sequenced in a study of T cell responses to AZD1222 COVID-19 vaccine. Data came from immunoSEQ multiplex PCR; TCRdb stores just in-frame clones and leaves some out. The sample lists 90,000 to 150,000 clones, about 86% occurring once. Sequences were derived from peripheral blood, sampled 28 days after the second AZD1222 dose. The receptor set was obtained from an adult who received the AZD1222 COVID-19 vaccine. CDR3s include the opening cysteine and the closing phenylalanine or tryptophan. D genes are given only for firm matches. The listing skips clone size in some rows; elsewhere it reads once, few, many or a size class.

TRBJ2-2,TRBV4-1,-,-,CASSQEVSVSYTGELFF,TGCGCCAGCAGCCAAGAGGTCTCCGTCAGTTACACCGGGGAGCTGTTTTTT
TRBJ1-6,TRBV5-5,TRBD1,-,CASRWGQESSSPLHF,TGTGCCAGCCGATGGGGACAGGAGAGTAGTTCACCCCTCCACTTT
TRBJ2-7,TRBV3-1/TRBV3-2,-,-,CASSQVGRSGYEQYF,TGTGCCAGCAGCCAAGTCGGGCGGAGCGGGTACGAGCAGTACTTC
TRBJ2-7,TRBV19,TRBD2,-,CASSIDLKGLASEQYF,TGTGCCAGTAGTATAGATCTCAAGGGACTAGCGTCCGAGCAGTACTTC
TRBJ2-5,TRBV12-3/TRBV12-4,-,-,CASSLEGLETQYF,TGTGCCAGCAGTTTAGAGGGGCTAGAGACCCAGTACTTC
TRBJ2-5,TRBV10-1,-,once,CASSKRADETQYF,TGCGCCAGCAGTAAAAGGGCAGACGAGACCCAGTACTTC
TRBJ1-3,TRBV18,TRBD1,-,CASSPPQGTGSGNTIYF,TGTGCCAGCTCACCGCCTCAGGGGACAGGGTCTGGAAACACCATATATTTT
TRBJ1-6,TRBV6-2/TRBV6-3,-,-,CASSYDGNSPLHF,TGTGCCAGCAGTTACGATGGTAATTCACCCCTCCACTTT
TRBJ2-7,TRBV21-1,-,-,CASSKAPAPVGEQYF,TGTGCCAGCAGCAAAGCACCCGCCCCGGTCGGCGAGCAGTACTTC
TRBJ2-1,TRBV7-3,-,-,CASSQGPISSNEQFF,TGTGCCAGCAGCCAGGGCCCTATTTCCTCCAATGAGCAGTTCTTC
TRBJ1-1,TRBV5-4,TRBD1,-,CASSSQGGLGWNTEAFF,TGTGCCAGCAGCTCCCAGGGGGGGTTGGGGTGGAACACTGAAGCTTTCTTT
TRBJ2-7,TRBV11-2,-,-,CASRIQGSYEQYF,TGTGCCAGCAGAATCCAGGGGTCCTACGAGCAGTACTTC
TRBJ1-1,TRBV7-9,-,-,CASSLVQGQAEAFF,TGTGCCAGCAGCTTAGTTCAGGGGCAGGCTGAAGCTTTCTTT
TRBJ1-3,TRBV6-5,-,-,CASSPGQGNTIYF,TGTGCCAGCAGTCCCGGACAGGGAAACACCATATATTTT